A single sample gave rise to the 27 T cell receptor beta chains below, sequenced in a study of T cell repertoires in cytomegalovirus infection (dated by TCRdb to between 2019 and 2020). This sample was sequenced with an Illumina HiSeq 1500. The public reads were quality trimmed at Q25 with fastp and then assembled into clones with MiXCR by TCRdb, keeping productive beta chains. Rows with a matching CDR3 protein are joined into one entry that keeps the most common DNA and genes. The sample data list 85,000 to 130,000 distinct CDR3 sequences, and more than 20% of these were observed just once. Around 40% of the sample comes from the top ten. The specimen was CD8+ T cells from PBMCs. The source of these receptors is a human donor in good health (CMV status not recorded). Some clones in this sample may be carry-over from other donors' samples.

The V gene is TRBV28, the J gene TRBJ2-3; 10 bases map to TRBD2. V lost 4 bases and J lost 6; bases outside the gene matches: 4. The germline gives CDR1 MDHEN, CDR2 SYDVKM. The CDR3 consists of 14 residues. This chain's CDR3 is CASSSRLAGDTQYF. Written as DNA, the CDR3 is TGTGCCAGCAGTTCCAGACTAGCGGGTGATACGCAGTATTTT.

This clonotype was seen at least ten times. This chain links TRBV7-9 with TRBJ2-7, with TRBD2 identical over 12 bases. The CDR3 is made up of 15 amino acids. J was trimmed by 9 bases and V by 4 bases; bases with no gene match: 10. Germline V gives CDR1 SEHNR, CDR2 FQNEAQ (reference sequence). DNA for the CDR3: TGTGCCAGCAGCTCCCCTCGACTAGCGGGAGAACGGCAGTACTTC. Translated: CASSSPRLAGERQYF.

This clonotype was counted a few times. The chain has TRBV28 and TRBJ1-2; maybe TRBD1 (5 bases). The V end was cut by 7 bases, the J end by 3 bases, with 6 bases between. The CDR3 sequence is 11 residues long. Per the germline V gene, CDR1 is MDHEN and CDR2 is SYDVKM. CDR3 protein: CASTGDYGYTF. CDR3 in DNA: TGTGCCAGCACGGGGGACTATGGCTACACCTTC.

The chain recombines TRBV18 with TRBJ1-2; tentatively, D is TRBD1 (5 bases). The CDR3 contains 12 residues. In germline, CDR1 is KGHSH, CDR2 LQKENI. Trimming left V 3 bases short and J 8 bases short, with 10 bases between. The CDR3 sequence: CASSPGGGGYTF. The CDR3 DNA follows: TGTGCCAGCTCACCCGGGGGAGGCGGCTACACCTTC.

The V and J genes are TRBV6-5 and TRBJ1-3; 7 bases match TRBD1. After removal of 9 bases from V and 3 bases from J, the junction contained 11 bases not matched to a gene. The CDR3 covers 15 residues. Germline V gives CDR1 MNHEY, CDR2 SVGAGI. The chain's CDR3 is CARSTRTGGGNTIYF. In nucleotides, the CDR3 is TGTGCCAGGAGTACGCGGACAGGCGGTGGAAACACCATATATTTT.

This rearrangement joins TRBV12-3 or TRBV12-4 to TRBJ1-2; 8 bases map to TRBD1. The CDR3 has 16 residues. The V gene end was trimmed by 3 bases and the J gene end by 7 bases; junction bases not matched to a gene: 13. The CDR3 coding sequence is TGTGCCAGCAGTTTCGCCCCGACAGGGGTAGGGGGTGGCTACACCTTC. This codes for CASSFAPTGVGGGYTF.

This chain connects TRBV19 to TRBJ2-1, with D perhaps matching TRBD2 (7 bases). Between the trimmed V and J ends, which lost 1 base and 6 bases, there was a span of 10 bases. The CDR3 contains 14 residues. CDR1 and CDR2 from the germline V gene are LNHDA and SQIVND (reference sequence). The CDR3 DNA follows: TGTGCCAGTAGTATAGCGGGGGGCCCCAATGAGCAGTTCTTC. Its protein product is CASSIAGGPNEQFF.

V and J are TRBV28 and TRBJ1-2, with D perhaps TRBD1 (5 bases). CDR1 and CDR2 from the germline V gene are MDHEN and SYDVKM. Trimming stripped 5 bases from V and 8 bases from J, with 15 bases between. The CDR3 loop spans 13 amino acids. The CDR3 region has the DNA TGTGCCAGCAGTCCACAGGTCCGGGGGGGCTACACCTTC. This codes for CASSPQVRGGYTF.

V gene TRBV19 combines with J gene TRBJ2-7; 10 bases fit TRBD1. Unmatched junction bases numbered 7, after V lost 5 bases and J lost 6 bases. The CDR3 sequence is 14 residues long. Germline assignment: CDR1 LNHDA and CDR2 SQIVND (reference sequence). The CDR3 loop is CASSPGTGAGEQYF. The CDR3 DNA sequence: TGTGCCAGTAGTCCCGGGACAGGGGCCGGCGAGCAGTACTTC.

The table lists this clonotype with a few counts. The DNA of the CDR3 is TGTGCCAGCAGTTACACTCGGCGGGGGACTAACTATGGCTACACCTTC. It encodes CASSYTRRGTNYGYTF. The genes are TRBV6-2 or TRBV6-3 and TRBJ1-2; tentative D call: TRBD1 (5 bases). The CDR3 is 16 amino acids. Trimming took off 2 bases at V and 0 bases at J, with 13 bases between the two ends. Germline lookup yields CDR1 MNHEY and CDR2 SVGEGT.

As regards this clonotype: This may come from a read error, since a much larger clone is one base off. Here the CDR3 reads CASSYESSGSLKETQHF. As DNA, the CDR3 is TGTGCCAGCAGTTACGAGTCTTCAGGATCCCTCAAAGAGACCCAGCACTTC. The chain recombines TRBV6-2 or TRBV6-3 with TRBJ2-5; D remains unclear. The CDR3 is 17 amino acids. Germline lookup yields CDR1 MNHEY and CDR2 SVGEGT.

The CDR3 protein is CASSLGGQPPDTQYF. The CDR3 region has the DNA TGTGCCAGCAGCTTAGGGGGTCAGCCCCCAGATACGCAGTATTTT. The genes are TRBV11-3 and TRBJ2-3; D is uncertain. CDR3 size: 15 residues. V was cut by 1 base and J by 4 bases, with 12 bases left in between. The V gene's germline CDR1 is SGHNT and CDR2 YENEEA.

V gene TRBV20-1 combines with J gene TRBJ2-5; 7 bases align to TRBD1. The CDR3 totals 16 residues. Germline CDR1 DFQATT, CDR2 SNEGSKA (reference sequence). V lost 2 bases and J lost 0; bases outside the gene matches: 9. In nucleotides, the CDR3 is TGCAGTGCTAGACACCCGGGACAGACGTACCAAGAGACCCAGTACTTC. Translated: CSARHPGQTYQETQYF.

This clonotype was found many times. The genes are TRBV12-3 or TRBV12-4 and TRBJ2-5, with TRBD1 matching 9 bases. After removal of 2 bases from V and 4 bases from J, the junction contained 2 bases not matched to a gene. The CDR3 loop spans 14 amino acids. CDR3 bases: TGTGCCAGCAGTTTATTGACAGGGGGAGAGACCCAGTACTTC. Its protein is CASSLLTGGETQYF.

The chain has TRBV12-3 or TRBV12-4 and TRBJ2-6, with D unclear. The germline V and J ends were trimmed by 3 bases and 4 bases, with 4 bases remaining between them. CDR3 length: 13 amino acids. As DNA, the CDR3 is TGTGCCAGCAGTTTGGACGGGGCCAACGTCCTGACTTTC. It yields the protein CASSLDGANVLTF.

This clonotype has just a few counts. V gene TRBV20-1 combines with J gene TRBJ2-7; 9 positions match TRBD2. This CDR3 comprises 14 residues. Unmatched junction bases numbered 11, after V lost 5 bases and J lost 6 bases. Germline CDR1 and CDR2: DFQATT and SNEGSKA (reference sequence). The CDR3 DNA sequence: TGCAGTGCTCCCCCCACGCGGGGGGGCCGCGAGCAGTACTTC. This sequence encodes CSAPPTRGGREQYF.

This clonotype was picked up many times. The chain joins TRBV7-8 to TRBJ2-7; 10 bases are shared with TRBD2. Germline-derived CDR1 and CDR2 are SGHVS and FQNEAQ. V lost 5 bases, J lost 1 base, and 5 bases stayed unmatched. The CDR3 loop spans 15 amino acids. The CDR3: CASSRGTSASYEQYF. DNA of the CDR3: TGTGCCAGCAGCCGCGGGACTAGCGCTTCCTACGAGCAGTACTTC.

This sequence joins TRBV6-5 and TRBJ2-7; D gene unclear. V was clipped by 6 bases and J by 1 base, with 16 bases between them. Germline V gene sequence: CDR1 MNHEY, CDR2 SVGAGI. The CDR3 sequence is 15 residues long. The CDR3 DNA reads TGTGCCAGCAGCCTGACAAGCTATAGATCCTACGAGCAGTACTTC. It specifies CASSLTSYRSYEQYF.

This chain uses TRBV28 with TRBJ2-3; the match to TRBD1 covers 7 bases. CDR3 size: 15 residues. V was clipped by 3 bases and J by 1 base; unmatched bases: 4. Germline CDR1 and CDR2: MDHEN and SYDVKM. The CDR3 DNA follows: TGTGCCAGCAGTTTTATAGGGACAGGCACAGATACGCAGTATTTT. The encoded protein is CASSFIGTGTDTQYF.

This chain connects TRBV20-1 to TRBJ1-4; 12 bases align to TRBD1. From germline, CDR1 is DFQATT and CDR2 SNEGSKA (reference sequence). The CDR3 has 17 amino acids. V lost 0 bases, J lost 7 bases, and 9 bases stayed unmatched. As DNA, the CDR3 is TGCAGTGCTAGAGATGTTGGGACAGGGGGCATGGTTGAAAAACTGTTTTTT. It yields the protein CSARDVGTGGMVEKLFF.

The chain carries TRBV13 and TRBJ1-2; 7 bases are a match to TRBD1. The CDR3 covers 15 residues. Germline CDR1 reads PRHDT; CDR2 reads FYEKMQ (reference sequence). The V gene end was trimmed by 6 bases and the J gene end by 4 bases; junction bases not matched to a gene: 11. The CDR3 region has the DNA TGTGCCAGCAGTTCTACGGGGGACAGAGCCTATGGCTACACCTTC. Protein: CASSSTGDRAYGYTF.

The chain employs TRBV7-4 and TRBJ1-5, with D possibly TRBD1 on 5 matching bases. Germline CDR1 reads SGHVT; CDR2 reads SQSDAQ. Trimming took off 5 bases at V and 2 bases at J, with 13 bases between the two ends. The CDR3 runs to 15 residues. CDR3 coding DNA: TGTGCCAGCAGCATCCTCGGGGGAGGCAATCAGCCCCAGCATTTT. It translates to CASSILGGGNQPQHF.

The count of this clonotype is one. CDR3 bases: TGTGCCAGCAGCTTTGGCGGGGGGCTCTATGGCTACACCTTC. Its translation is CASSFGGGLYGYTF. The J gene is TRBJ1-2, the V gene TRBV11-2; possibly TRBD1 for D (6 bases). Germline CDR1 and CDR2: SGHAT and FQNNGV. V was pared by 3 bases and J by 4 bases, with 12 bases between. This CDR3 contains 14 residues.

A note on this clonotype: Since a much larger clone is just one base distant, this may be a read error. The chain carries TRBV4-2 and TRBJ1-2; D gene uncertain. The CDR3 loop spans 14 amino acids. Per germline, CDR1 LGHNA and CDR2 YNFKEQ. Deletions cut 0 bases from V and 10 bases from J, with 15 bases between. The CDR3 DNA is TGTGCCAGCAGCCAAGAAAGCGCGGCTAGTGTCTACACCTTC. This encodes CASSQESAASVYTF.

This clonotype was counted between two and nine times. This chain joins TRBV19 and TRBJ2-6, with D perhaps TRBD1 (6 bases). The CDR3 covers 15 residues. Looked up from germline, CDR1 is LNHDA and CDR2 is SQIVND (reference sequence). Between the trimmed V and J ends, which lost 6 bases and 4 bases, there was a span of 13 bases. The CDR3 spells CASSIQGSGANVLTF. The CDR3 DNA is TGTGCCAGTAGCATTCAGGGGTCCGGGGCCAACGTCCTGACTTTC.

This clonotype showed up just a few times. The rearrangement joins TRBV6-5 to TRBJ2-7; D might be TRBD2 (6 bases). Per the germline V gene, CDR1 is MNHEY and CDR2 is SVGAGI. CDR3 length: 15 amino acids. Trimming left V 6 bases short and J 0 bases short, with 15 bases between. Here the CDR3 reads CASSTSGPSSYEQYF. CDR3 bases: TGTGCCAGCAGCACAAGCGGGCCGAGCTCCTACGAGCAGTACTTC.

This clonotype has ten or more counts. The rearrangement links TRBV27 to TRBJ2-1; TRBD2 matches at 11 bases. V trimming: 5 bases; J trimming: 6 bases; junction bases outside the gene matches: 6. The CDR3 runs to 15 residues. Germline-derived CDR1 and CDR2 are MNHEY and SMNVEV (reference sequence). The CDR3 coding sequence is TGTGCCAGCAGTCTACGACTAGCGGGATCCAATGAGCAGTTCTTC. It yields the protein CASSLRLAGSNEQFF.